This T cell receptor (beta chain) was observed in a study of cytotoxic CD8 clonotypes in ibrutinib-treated CLL. This clone was observed a handful of times. Measured with immunoSEQ multiplex PCR; TCRdb has only the in-frame clones, and not every one. Found here are roughly 250,000 clones, 70% of them singletons; the top ten hold 15%. Trimming stripped 0 bases from V and 8 bases from J, with 12 bases between. This CDR3 is built from 14 residues. From germline, CDR1 is SGDLS and CDR2 YYNGEE. This material consisted of PBMCs, taken after 24 months of ibrutinib treatment. The gene calls are TRBV9 and TRBJ2-4; D call uncertain. This receptor was taken from a human donor with chronic lymphocytic leukemia. The CDR3 DNA is TGTGCCAGCAGCGTAGAAGCAGTAAAAGACATTCAGTACTTC. Encoded protein: CASSVEAVKDIQYF.